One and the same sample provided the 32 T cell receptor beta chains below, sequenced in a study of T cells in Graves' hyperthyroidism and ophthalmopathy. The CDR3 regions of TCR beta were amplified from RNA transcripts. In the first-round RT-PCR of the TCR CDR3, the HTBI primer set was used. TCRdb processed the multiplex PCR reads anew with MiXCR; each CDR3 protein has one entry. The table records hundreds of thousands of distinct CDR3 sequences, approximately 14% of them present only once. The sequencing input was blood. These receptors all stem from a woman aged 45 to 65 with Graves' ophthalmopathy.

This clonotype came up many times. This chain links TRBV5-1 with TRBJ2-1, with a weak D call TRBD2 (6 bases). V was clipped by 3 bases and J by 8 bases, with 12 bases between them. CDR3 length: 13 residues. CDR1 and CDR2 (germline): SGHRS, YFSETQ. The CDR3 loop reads CASSSGVTDEQFF. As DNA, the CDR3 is TGCGCCAGCAGCTCGGGGGTGACGGATGAGCAGTTCTTC. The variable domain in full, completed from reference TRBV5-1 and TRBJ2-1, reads KAGVTQTPRYLIKTRGQQVTLSCSPISGHRSVSWYQQTPGQGLQFLFEYFSETQRNKGNFPGRFSGRQFSNSRSEMNVSTLELGDSALYLCASSSGVTDEQFFGPGTRLTVL.

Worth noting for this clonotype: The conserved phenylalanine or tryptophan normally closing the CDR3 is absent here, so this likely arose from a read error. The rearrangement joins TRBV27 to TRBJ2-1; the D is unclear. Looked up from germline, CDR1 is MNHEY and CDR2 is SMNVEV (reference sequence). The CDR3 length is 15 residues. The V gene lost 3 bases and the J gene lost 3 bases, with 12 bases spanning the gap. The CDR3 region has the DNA TGTGCCAGCAGTTTTTCCAGGTATGACTACAATGAGCAGTTCTCC. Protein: CASSFSRYDYNEQFS.

CDR3 protein: CASSPLWGRGYTF. As DNA, the CDR3 is TGTGCCAGCAGCCCCCTATGGGGCCGTGGCTACACCTTC. The gene calls are TRBV7-2 and TRBJ1-2; possible D gene TRBD1, 5 bases. CDR1 is SGHTA and CDR2 is FQGNSA in the germline V gene. This CDR3 spans 13 amino acids. V was clipped by 5 bases and J by 7 bases, with 14 bases between them.

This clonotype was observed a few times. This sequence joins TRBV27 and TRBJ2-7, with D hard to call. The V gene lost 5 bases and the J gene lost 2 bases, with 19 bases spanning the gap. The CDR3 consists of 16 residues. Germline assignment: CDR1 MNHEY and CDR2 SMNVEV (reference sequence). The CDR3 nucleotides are TGTGCCAGCAGTAAAAACCCGGGTTTCGGGCCCTACGAGCAGTACTTC. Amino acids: CASSKNPGFGPYEQYF.

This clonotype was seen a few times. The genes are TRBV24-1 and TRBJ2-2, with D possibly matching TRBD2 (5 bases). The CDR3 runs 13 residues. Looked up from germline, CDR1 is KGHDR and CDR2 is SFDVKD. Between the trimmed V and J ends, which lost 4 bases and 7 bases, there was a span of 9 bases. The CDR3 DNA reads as TGTGCCACCAGTGAATATACTAGCGGGGAGCTGTTTTTT. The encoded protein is CATSEYTSGELFF.

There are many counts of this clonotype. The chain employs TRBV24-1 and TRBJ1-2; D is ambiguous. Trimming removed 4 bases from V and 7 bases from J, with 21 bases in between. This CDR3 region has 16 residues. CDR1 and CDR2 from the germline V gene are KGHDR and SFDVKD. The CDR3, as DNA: TGTGCCACCAGTGACCCGACTTTAGCGCCCTACAGTGGCTACACCTTC. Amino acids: CATSDPTLAPYSGYTF.

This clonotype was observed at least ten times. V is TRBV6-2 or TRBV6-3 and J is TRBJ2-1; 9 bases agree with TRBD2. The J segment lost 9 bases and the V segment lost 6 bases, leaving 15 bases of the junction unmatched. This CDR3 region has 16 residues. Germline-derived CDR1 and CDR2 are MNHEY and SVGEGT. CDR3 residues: CASSLRGGRAEVEQFF. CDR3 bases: TGTGCCAGCAGCCTACGGGGCGGGAGGGCCGAGGTTGAGCAGTTCTTC.

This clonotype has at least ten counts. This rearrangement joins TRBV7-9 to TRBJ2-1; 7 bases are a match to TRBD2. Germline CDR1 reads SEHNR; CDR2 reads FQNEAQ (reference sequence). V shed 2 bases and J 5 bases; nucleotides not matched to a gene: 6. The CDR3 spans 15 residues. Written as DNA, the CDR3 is TGTGCCAGCAGCTTACTAGCGGAGAAACACAATGAGCAGTTCTTC. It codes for CASSLLAEKHNEQFF. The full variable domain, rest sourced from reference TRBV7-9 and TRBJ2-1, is DTGVSQNPRHKITKRGQNVTFRCDPISEHNRLYWYRQTLGQGPEFLTYFQNEAQLEKSRLLSDRFSAERPKGSFSTLEIQRTEQGDSAMYLCASSLLAEKHNEQFFGPGTRLTVL.

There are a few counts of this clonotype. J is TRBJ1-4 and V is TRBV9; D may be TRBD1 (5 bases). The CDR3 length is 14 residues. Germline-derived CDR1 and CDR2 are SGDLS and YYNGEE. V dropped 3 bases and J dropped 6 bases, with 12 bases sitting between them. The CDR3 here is CASSGQGGDEKLFF. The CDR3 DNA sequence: TGTGCCAGCAGCGGTCAGGGAGGTGATGAAAAACTGTTTTTT. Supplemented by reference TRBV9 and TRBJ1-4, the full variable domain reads DSGVTQTPKHLITATGQRVTLRCSPRSGDLSVYWYQQSLDQGLQFLIQYYNGEERAKGNILERFSAQQFPDLHSELNLSSLELGDSALYFCASSGQGGDEKLFFGSGTQLSVL.

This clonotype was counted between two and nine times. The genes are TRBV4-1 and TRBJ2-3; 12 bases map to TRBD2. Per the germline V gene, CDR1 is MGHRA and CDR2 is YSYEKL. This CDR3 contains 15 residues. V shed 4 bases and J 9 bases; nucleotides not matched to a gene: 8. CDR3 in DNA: TGCGCCAGCAGCCGAGGACTAGCGGGGCAGGGGACGCAGTATTTT. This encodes CASSRGLAGQGTQYF.

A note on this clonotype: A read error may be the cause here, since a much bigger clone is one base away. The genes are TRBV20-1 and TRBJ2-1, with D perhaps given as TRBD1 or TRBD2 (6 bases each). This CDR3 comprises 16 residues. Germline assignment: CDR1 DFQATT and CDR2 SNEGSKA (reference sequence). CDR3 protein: CGARASGASSYNEQFF. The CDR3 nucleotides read TGCGGTGCTAGAGCGTCGGGGGCGAGCTCCTACAATGAGCAGTTCTTC.

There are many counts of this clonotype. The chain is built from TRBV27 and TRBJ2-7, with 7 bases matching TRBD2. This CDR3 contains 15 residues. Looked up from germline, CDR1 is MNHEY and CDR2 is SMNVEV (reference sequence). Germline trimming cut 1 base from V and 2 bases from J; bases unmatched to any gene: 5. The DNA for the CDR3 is TGTGCCAGCAGTTTATATGGACTAGGCCCCTACGAGCAGTACTTC. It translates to CASSLYGLGPYEQYF.

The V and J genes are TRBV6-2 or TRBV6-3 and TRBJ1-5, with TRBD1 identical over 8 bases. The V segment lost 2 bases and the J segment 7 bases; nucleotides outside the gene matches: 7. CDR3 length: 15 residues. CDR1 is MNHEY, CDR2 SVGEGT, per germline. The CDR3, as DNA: TGTGCCAGCAGTTACCAACAGGGGGGGGAACAGCCCCAGCATTTT. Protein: CASSYQQGGEQPQHF.

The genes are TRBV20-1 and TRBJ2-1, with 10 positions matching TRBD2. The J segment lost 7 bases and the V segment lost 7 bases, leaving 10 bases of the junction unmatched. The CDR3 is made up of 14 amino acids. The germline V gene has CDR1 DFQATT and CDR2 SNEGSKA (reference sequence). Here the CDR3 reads CSGLAGGLANEQFF. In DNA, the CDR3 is TGCAGTGGGTTAGCGGGAGGCCTTGCTAATGAGCAGTTCTTC.

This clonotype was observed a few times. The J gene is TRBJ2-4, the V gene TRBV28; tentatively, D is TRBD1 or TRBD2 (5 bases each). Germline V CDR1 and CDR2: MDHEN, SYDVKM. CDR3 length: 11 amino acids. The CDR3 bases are TGTGGGCCGGGGCCTGGAAACATTCAGTACTTC. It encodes CGPGPGNIQYF. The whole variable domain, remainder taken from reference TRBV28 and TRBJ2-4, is DVKVTQSSRYLVKRTGEKVFLECVQDMDHENMFWYRQDPGLGLRLIYFSYDVKMKEKGDIPEGYSVSREKKERFSLILESASTNQTSMYLCGPGPGNIQYFGAGTRLSVL.

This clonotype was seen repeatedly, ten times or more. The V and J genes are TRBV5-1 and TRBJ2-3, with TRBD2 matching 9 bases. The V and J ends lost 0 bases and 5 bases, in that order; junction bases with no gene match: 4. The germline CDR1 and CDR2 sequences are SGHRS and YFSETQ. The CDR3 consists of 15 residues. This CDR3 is CASSLVAGAVDTQYF. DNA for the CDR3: TGCGCCAGCAGCTTGGTAGCGGGAGCGGTAGATACGCAGTATTTT.

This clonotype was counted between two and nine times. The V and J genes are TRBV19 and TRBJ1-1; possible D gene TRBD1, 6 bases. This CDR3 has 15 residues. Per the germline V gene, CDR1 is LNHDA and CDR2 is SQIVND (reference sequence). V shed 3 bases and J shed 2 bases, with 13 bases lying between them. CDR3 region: CASSIFHRANTEAFF. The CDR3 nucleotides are TGTGCCAGTAGTATCTTTCACAGGGCCAACACTGAAGCTTTCTTT.

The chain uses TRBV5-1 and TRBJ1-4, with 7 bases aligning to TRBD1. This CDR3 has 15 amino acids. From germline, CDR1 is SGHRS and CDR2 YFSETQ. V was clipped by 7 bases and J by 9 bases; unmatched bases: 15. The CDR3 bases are TGCGCCAGCCGGCAACAGACAGGGATGAGCAAAAAACTGTTTTTT. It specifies CASRQQTGMSKKLFF.

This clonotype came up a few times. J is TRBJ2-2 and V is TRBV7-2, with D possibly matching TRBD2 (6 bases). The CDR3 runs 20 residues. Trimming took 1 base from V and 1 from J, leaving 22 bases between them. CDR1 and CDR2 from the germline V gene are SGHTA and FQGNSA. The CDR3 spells CASSLEREVASALNTGELFF. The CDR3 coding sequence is TGTGCCAGCAGCTTAGAACGTGAGGTTGCTAGCGCGTTGAACACCGGGGAGCTGTTTTTT.

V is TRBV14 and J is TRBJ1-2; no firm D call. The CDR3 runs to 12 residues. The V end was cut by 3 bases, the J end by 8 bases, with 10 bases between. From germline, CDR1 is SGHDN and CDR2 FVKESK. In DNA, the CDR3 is TGTGCCAGCAGCCAGATAGCTCAGGGCTACACCTTC. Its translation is CASSQIAQGYTF.

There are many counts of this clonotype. The CDR3 region has the DNA TGTGCCTCCCCGGTTGGGCGGTCAGATACGCAGTATTTT. This encodes CASPVGRSDTQYF. J is TRBJ2-3 and V is TRBV24-1; no reliable D call. Trimming pared 12 bases from V and 4 bases from J, leaving 16 bases between. Germline V gene sequence: CDR1 KGHDR, CDR2 SFDVKD. The CDR3 covers 13 residues.

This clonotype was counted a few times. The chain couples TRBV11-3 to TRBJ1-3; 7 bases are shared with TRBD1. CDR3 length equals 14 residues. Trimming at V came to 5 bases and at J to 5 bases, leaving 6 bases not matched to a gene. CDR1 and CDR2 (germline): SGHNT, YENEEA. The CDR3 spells CASSLRDSRNTIYF. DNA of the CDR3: TGTGCCAGCAGCCTGCGGGACAGTCGAAACACCATATATTTT.

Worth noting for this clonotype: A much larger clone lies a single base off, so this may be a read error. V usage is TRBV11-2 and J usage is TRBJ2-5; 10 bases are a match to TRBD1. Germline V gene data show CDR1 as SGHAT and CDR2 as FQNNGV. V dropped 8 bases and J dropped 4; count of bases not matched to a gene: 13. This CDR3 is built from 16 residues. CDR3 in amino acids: CASGSSRDRGRETQYF. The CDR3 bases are TGTGCCAGCGGCTCTAGTCGGGACAGGGGAAGAGAGACCCAGTACTTC.

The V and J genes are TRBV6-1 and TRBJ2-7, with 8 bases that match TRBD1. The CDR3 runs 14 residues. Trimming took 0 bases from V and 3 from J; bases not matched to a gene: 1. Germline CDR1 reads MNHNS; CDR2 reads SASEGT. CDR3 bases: TGTGCCAGCAGTGAAGCAGGACAGGGCTACGAGCAGTACTTC. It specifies CASSEAGQGYEQYF.

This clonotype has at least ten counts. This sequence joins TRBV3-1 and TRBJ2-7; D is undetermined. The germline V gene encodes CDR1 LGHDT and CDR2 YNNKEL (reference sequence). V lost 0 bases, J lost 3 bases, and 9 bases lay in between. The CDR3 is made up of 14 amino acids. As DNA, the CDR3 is TGTGCCAGCAGCCAAGATTTGGGGAACTACGAGCAGTACTTC. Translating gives CASSQDLGNYEQYF.

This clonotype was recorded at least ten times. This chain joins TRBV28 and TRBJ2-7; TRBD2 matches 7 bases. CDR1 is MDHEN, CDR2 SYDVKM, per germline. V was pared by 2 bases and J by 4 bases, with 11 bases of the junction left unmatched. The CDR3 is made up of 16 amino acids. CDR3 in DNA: TGTGCCAGCAGTTTAGGCGGCGGGAGCCTAATTTACGAGCAGTACTTC. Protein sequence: CASSLGGGSLIYEQYF.

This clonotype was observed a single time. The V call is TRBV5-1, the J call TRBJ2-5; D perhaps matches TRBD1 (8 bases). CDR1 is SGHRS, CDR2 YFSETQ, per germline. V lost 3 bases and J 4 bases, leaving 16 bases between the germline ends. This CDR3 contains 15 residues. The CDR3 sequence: CASSYMTGEGETQYF. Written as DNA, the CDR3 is TGCGCCAGCAGCTATATGACAGGGGAGGGAGAGACCCAGTACTTC.

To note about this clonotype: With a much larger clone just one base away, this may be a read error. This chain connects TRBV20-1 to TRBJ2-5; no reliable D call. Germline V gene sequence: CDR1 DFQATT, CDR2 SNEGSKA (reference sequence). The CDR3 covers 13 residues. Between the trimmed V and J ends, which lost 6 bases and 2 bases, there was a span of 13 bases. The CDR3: CSALRRHQETQYF. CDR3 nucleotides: TGCAGTGCGTTACGCCGACATCAAGAGACCCAGTACTTC.

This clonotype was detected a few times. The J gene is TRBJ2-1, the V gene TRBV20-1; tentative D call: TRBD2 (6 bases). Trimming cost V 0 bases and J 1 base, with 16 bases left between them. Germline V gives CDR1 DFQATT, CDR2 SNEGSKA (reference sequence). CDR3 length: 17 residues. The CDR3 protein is CSARDLGGAISYNEQFF. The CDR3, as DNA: TGCAGTGCTAGAGATTTGGGAGGAGCCATATCCTACAATGAGCAGTTCTTC.

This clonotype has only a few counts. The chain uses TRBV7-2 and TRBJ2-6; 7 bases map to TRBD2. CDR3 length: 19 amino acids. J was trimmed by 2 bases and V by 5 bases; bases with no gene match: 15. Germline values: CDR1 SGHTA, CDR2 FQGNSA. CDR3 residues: CASSPLEGRVFTGANVLTF. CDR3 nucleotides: TGTGCCAGCAGCCCCCTCGAGGGGAGGGTTTTTACTGGGGCCAACGTCCTGACTTTC.

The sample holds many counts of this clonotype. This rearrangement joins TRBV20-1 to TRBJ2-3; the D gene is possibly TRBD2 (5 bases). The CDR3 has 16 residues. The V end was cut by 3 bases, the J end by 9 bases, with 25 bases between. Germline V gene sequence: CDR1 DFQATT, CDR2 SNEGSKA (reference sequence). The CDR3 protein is CSASYRDHSLGYTQYF. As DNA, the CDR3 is TGCAGTGCTAGTTATCGGGATCACTCACTAGGGTACACGCAGTATTTT.

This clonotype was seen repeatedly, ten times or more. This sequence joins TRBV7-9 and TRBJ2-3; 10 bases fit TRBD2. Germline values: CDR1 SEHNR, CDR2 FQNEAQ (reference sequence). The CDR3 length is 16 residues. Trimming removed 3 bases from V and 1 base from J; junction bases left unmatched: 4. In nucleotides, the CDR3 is TGTGCCAGCAGCTTCCTAGCGGGAGCCCGCACAGATACGCAGTATTTT. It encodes CASSFLAGARTDTQYF.